Below, one T cell receptor (beta chain) is given with its context. The antigen is not known. In the original processing: ImmunoSEQ supplied junction-only sequences lacking quality scores, so filtering was different. Generated by immunoSEQ multiplex PCR, the TCRdb table keeps only in-frame clones and is missing some. V and J calls plus clone size are reproduced from that table; the DNA served to infer D and trimming. Of about 1.1 million clones in the sample, 75% to 85% were seen once. This CDR3 contains 13 residues. Germline loops: CDR1 SEHNR, CDR2 FQNEAQ (reference sequence). V was trimmed by 1 base and J by 8 bases, leaving 11 bases between them. The data were taken from a study of shared clonotypes between healthy human individuals. Turning to the study itself: Three CD4 naive, three CD4 memory, two CD8 naive and one CD8 memory plate were used per donor.

Findings of the study overall: Sampling was confined to blood; repertoires within tissues likely differ. In contrast to clonotypes shared by all four donors, non-shared clonotypes had lower generation probabilities.

The sequenced sample consisted of memory CD4+ T cells from PBMCs. Subset in this sample: CD45RA-negative fraction. The chain uses TRBV7-9 and TRBJ1-2, with D uncertain. The clonotype originates from a man between 18 and 29 years old in good health. Some clones in this sample may be carry-over from other donors' samples. DNA for the CDR3: TGTGCCAGCAGCTTAGACAGCCTCACGGGCTACACCTTC. The encoded protein is CASSLDSLTGYTF.